The sequence of this T cell receptor (beta chain) was determined in a study of blood T cell repertoires in COVID-19. For the study at large: Both acute and convalescent COVID-19 samples were obtained from the United States, Italy and Spain. T cells, B-cell-depleted T cells, or PBMCs provided the cDNA or gDNA that served as material.

Original processing methods: Estimation of nucleated cell counts relied on the amplification of reference gene primers. The table came from immunoSEQ multiplex PCR; TCRdb's copy has only in-frame clones and leaves some out. V, J and clone size derive from that table, while D and trimming were established from the DNA sequence. Of under 250,000 clones listed, about 85% are singletons. Trimming pared 0 bases from V and 6 bases from J, leaving 12 bases between. Germline V gene lookup returns CDR1 SGDLS and CDR2 YYNGEE. CDR3 length: 14 residues. This receptor was taken from a man between 18 and 29 years old with active or convalescent COVID-19. Sequenced input: peripheral blood. The chain joins TRBV9 to TRBJ1-1; weak D call: TRBD1 (5 bases). CDR3 region: CASSVEGLGAEAFF. The CDR3 DNA reads as TGTGCCAGCAGCGTAGAGGGGTTAGGGGCTGAAGCTTTCTTT.